The TCR beta chain described here comes from a study of T cell responses to AZD1222 COVID-19 vaccine. Sequencing used immunoSEQ multiplex PCR; TCRdb keeps in-frame clones, though not all of them. The sample lists tens of thousands of clones; around nine tenths were seen once. Regarding the study as a whole: Only a handful of people who got AZD1222 tested seropositive at baseline.

Worth noting for this clone: Its antigen is currently unknown.

The CDR3 sequence is 15 residues long. J lost 5 bases, V lost 4 bases, and 5 bases had no gene match. Germline V gene lookup returns CDR1 MGHRA and CDR2 YSYEKL. The source is an adult in good health. The chain links TRBV4-1 to TRBJ1-6; 7 bases map to TRBD1. The starting material was peripheral blood, obtained on day 0 of AZD1222 vaccination. CDR3 sequence (DNA): TGCGCCAGCAGCCTGAGGGACAGAGATAATTCACCCCTCCACTTT. It is translated as CASSLRDRDNSPLHF.